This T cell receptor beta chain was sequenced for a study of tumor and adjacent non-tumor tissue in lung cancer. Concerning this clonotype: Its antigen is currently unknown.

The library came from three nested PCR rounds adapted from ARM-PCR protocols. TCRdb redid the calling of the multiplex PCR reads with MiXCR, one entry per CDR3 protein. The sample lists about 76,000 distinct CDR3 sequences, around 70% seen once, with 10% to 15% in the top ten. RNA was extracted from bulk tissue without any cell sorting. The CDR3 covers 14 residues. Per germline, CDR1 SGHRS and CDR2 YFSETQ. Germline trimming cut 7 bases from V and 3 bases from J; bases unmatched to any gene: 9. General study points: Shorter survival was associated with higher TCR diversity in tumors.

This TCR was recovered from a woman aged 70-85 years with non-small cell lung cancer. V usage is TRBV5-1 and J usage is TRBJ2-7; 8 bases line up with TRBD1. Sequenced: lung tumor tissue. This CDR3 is CASVLDRENYEQYF. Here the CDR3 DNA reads TGCGCCAGCGTCTTGGACAGGGAGAACTACGAGCAGTACTTC.